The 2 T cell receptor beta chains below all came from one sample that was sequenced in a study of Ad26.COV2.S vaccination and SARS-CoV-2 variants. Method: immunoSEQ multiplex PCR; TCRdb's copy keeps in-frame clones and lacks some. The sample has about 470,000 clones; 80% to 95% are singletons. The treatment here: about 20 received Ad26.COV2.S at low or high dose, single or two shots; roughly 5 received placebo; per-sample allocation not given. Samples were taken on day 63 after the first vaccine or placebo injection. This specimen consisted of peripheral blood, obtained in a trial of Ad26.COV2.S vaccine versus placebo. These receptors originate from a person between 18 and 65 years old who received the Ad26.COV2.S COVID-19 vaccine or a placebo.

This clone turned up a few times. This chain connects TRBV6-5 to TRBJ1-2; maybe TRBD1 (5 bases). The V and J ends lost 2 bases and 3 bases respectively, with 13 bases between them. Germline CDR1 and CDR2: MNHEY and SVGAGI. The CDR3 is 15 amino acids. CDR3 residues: CASSYGAGLDYGYTF. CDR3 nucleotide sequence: TGTGCCAGCAGTTACGGGGCAGGGTTGGACTATGGCTACACCTTC.

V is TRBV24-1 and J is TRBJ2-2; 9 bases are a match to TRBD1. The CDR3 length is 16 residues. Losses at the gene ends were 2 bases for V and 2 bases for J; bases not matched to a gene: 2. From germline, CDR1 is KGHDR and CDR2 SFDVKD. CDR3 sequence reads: CATSDWTGANTGELFF. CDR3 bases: TGTGCCACCAGTGATTGGACAGGGGCCAACACCGGGGAGCTGTTTTTT.